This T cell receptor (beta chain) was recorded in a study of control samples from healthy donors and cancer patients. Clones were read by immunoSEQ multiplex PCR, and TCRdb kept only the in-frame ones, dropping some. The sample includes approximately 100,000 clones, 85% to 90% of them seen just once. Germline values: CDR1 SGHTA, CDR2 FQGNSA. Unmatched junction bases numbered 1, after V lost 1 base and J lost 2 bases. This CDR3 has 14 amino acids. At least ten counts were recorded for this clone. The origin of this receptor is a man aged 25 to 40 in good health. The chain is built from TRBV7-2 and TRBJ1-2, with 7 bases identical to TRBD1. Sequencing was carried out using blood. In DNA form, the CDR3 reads TGTGCCAGCAGCTTAGGACAGGGAAACTATGGCTACACCTTC. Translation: CASSLGQGNYGYTF.